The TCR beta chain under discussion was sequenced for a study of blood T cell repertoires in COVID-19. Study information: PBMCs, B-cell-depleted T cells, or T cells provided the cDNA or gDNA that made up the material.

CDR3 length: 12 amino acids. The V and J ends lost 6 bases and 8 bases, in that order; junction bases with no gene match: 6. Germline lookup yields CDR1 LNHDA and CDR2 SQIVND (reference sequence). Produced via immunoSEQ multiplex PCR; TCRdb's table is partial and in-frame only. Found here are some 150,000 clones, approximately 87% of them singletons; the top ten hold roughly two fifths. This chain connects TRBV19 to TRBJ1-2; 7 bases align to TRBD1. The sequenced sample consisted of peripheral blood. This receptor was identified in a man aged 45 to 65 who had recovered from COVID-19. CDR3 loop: CASRRQGSGYTF. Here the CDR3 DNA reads TGTGCCAGTAGGCGACAGGGTAGCGGCTACACCTTC.